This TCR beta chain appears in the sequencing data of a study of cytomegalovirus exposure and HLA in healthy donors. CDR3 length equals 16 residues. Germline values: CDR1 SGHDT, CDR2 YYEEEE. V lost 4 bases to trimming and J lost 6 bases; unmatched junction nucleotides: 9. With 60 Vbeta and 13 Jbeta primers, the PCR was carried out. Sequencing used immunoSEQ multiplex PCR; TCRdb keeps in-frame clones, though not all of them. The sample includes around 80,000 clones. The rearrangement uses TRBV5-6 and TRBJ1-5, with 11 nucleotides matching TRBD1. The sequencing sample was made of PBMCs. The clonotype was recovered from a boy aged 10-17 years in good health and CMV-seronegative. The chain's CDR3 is CASSPWTGGPPQPQHF. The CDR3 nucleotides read TGTGCCAGCAGCCCCTGGACAGGGGGCCCGCCTCAGCCCCAGCATTTT.